One and the same sample provided the 27 T cell receptor beta chains below, sequenced in a study of T cells after yellow fever vaccination. TCRdb reanalysed the 5' RACE reads using MiXCR and keeps one entry per CDR3 protein. This table holds some 220,000 distinct CDR3 sequences, approximately 3% found once. The specimen was CD4+ T cells sorted from PBMCs, collected 10 days after the yellow fever booster vaccination. Receptors originate from a man younger than 30 who received the YFV17D yellow fever vaccine.

This clonotype was observed a few times. The J gene is TRBJ1-4, the V gene TRBV7-9; D perhaps matches TRBD1 (5 bases). The CDR3 runs to 14 residues. The V and J ends lost 4 bases and 7 bases respectively, with 13 bases between them. CDR1 is SEHNR, CDR2 FQNEAQ, per germline (reference sequence). The CDR3 coding sequence is TGTGCCAGCAGCTCTTACAGGCGCGCTGAAAAACTGTTTTTT. Translated, it gives CASSSYRRAEKLFF.

This clonotype appeared many times. This chain joins TRBV27 and TRBJ2-1; 9 bases align to TRBD1. Unmatched junction bases numbered 4, after V lost 1 base and J lost 6 bases. This CDR3 comprises 15 residues. Germline CDR1 MNHEY, CDR2 SMNVEV (reference sequence). CDR3 protein: CASSLLWDRANEQFF. CDR3 coding DNA: TGTGCCAGCAGTTTATTGTGGGACAGGGCCAATGAGCAGTTCTTC.

This clonotype has a handful of counts. In DNA form, the CDR3 reads TGTGCCAGCAGGGCGGGGGGCAGAAATACCGGGGAGCTGTTTTTT. This translates into CASRAGGRNTGELFF. V gene TRBV7-2 combines with J gene TRBJ2-2; 8 bases map to TRBD2. There are 15 residues in the CDR3. Looked up from germline, CDR1 is SGHTA and CDR2 is FQGNSA. Trimming took 6 bases from V and 5 from J; bases not matched to a gene: 8.

This clonotype came up many times. J is TRBJ1-1 and V is TRBV7-2, with D possibly matching TRBD1 (5 bases). Germline lookup yields CDR1 SGHTA and CDR2 FQGNSA. The V gene lost 1 base and the J gene lost 4 bases, with 10 bases spanning the gap. The CDR3 extends over 14 amino acids. The CDR3 loop reads CASSLVGAGTEAFF. The CDR3, as DNA: TGTGCCAGCAGCTTAGTAGGGGCGGGCACTGAAGCTTTCTTT.

This clonotype was counted only a few times. The V gene is TRBV5-1, the J gene TRBJ1-6, with D possibly being TRBD1 (5 bases). This CDR3 spans 14 amino acids. Looked up from germline, CDR1 is SGHRS and CDR2 is YFSETQ. With 3 bases removed from V and 7 bases from J, the gap between germline ends came to 11 bases. CDR3: CASSWTGVNSPLHF. The CDR3 DNA reads as TGCGCCAGCAGCTGGACGGGGGTAAATTCACCCCTCCACTTT.

This clonotype has a count of ten or more. CDR3 in amino acids: CAISRQGSSYEQYV. CDR3 in DNA: TGTGCCATCAGTCGACAGGGAAGCTCCTACGAGCAGTACGTC. The V call is TRBV10-3, the J call TRBJ2-7; 7 positions match TRBD1. The CDR3 has 14 amino acids. Germline values: CDR1 ENHRY, CDR2 SYGVKD. With 5 bases clipped from V and 0 bases from J, the junction kept 4 bases outside the gene matches.

The V and J genes are TRBV5-1 and TRBJ1-6; no clear D. The CDR3 has 16 amino acids. Trimming pared 4 bases from V and 3 bases from J, leaving 14 bases between. The germline gives CDR1 SGHRS, CDR2 YFSETQ. CDR3 in DNA: TGCGCCAGCAGCCTCGGGTTAAAAATCTATAATTCACCCCTCCACTTT. Translating it yields CASSLGLKIYNSPLHF.

This clonotype was counted many times. The chain recombines TRBV6-5 with TRBJ2-3; perhaps TRBD1 as D (5 bases). This CDR3 has 15 residues. Germline CDR1 reads MNHEY; CDR2 reads SVGAGI. V was shortened by 5 bases and J by 4 bases, with 16 bases between the two germline ends. CDR3 sequence: CASSAWQEGADTQYF. The CDR3 bases are TGTGCCAGCAGTGCTTGGCAGGAAGGGGCAGATACGCAGTATTTT.

This clonotype was detected many times. This chain uses TRBV12-3 or TRBV12-4 with TRBJ1-1; D perhaps matches TRBD1 (5 bases). Trimming took off 5 bases at V and 4 bases at J, with 17 bases between the two ends. The CDR3 is 15 amino acids. CDR3 coding DNA: TGTGCCAGCAGTCAGGGACTTCCCGGGGGCACTGAAGCTTTCTTT. Its protein product is CASSQGLPGGTEAFF.

The table lists this clonotype with many counts. The chain links TRBV6-6 to TRBJ2-7, with no clear D. Germline V CDR1 and CDR2: MNHNY, SVGAGI (reference sequence). V was shortened by 2 bases and J by 1 base, with 9 bases between the two germline ends. This CDR3 spans 14 amino acids. The CDR3 region is CASSYRAVSYEQYF. The CDR3 DNA sequence: TGTGCCAGCAGTTACAGGGCTGTATCCTACGAGCAGTACTTC.

V usage is TRBV20-1 and J usage is TRBJ1-1; D is ambiguous. Trimming stripped 2 bases from V and 5 bases from J, with 21 bases between. CDR3 size: 16 residues. The germline gives CDR1 DFQATT, CDR2 SNEGSKA (reference sequence). The CDR3 sequence is CSARPPETGRYTEAFF. Here the CDR3 DNA reads TGCAGTGCTAGACCCCCAGAGACCGGGCGTTATACTGAAGCTTTCTTT.

The table lists this clonotype with a few counts. The chain links TRBV20-1 to TRBJ2-2, with a tentative D call TRBD1 (5 bases). Between the trimmed V and J ends, which lost 0 bases and 5 bases, there was a span of 13 bases. This CDR3 comprises 15 residues. Germline values: CDR1 DFQATT, CDR2 SNEGSKA (reference sequence). The chain's CDR3 is CSARDGARMTGELFF. CDR3 bases: TGCAGTGCTAGAGATGGGGCTAGAATGACCGGGGAGCTGTTTTTT.

J is TRBJ2-7 and V is TRBV20-1; 11 positions match TRBD2. CDR1 is DFQATT, CDR2 SNEGSKA, per germline (reference sequence). This CDR3 has 15 residues. The ends lost 2 bases at V and 1 base at J; junction bases unmatched: 4. DNA of the CDR3: TGCAGTGCTAGATTGGGGACTAGCGGATCCTACGAGCAGTACTTC. This gives the protein CSARLGTSGSYEQYF.

This clonotype was detected only a few times. The chain joins TRBV7-9 to TRBJ1-3; D gene uncertain. Germline V gives CDR1 SEHNR, CDR2 FQNEAQ (reference sequence). Between the trimmed V and J ends, which lost 5 bases and 6 bases, there was a span of 14 bases. The CDR3 has 14 amino acids. The CDR3 region has the DNA TGTGCCAGCAGCGAATGGGCGACGGAAAACACCATATATTTT. It is translated as CASSEWATENTIYF. The full variable domain, rest sourced from reference TRBV7-9 and TRBJ1-3, is DTGVSQNPRHKITKRGQNVTFRCDPISEHNRLYWYRQTLGQGPEFLTYFQNEAQLEKSRLLSDRFSAERPKGSFSTLEIQRTEQGDSAMYLCASSEWATENTIYFGEGSWLTVV.

The chain joins TRBV7-8 to TRBJ1-4; D perhaps matches TRBD1 (6 bases). The CDR3 loop spans 13 amino acids. The V gene's germline CDR1 is SGHVS and CDR2 FQNEAQ. V was shortened by 2 bases and J by 12 bases, with 13 bases between the two germline ends. CDR3 nucleotides: TGTGCCAGCAGCTTAACCCGGGAGGGGGAACTGTTTTTT. Translated, it gives CASSLTREGELFF. Using reference TRBV7-8 and TRBJ1-4 for the parts outside the CDR3, the full variable domain is GAGVSQSPRYKVAKRGQDVALRCDPISGHVSLFWYQQALGQGPEFLTYFQNEAQLDKSGLPSDRFFAERPEGSVSTLKIQRTQQEDSAVYLCASSLTREGELFFGSGTQLSVL.

This clonotype was detected many times. J is TRBJ2-3 and V is TRBV6-5; D gene ambiguous. Trimming shortened V by 11 bases and J by 6 bases, and 12 bases separated the two germline ends. This CDR3 spans 11 amino acids. Germline V lookup: CDR1 MNHEY, CDR2 SVGAGI. The CDR3 DNA follows: TGTGCCTCCTCAAACCAGGATACGCAGTATTTT. Its translation is CASSNQDTQYF.

In this sample, this clonotype turned up many times. V is TRBV19 and J is TRBJ2-3; 14 bases map to TRBD2. Germline V CDR1 and CDR2: LNHDA, SQIVND (reference sequence). The length of the CDR3 is 17 residues. V shed 4 bases, J shed 1 base, and the junction held 4 bases outside the gene matches. DNA for the CDR3: TGTGCCAGTAGTAGACTAGCGGGGGGGCGAGGCACAGATACGCAGTATTTT. Translating gives CASSRLAGGRGTDTQYF.

This clonotype was seen only a few times. V is TRBV7-2 and J is TRBJ1-1; D is unresolved. CDR3 size: 13 residues. Germline V gene lookup returns CDR1 SGHTA and CDR2 FQGNSA. Trimming took 1 base from V and 6 from J, leaving 9 bases between them. CDR3 sequence reads: CASSLDWAAEAFF. The CDR3 coding sequence is TGTGCCAGCAGCTTAGACTGGGCCGCTGAAGCTTTCTTT.

The J gene is TRBJ2-7, the V gene TRBV20-1; 7 nucleotides agree with TRBD2. Trimming at V came to 6 bases and at J to 4 bases, leaving 15 bases not matched to a gene. The germline V gene encodes CDR1 DFQATT and CDR2 SNEGSKA (reference sequence). The CDR3 has 15 amino acids. CDR3 sequence reads: CSAPFYSGLRYEQYF. The CDR3 nucleotides are TGCAGTGCCCCTTTCTATAGCGGGTTACGTTACGAGCAGTACTTC.

The chain uses TRBV14 and TRBJ2-7; D unclear. The CDR3 spans 16 residues. V lost 4 bases to trimming and J lost 7 bases, with 23 bases between them. Germline CDR1 and CDR2: SGHDN and FVKESK. The CDR3 region has the DNA TGTGCCAGCAGCCCCCCACCGCACCGGTCCCTGGGGGAGCAGTACTTC. Translating it yields CASSPPPHRSLGEQYF.

V and J are TRBV20-1 and TRBJ2-1; TRBD1 agrees at 10 bases. This CDR3 has 14 amino acids. The V and J ends lost 3 bases and 6 bases, in that order; junction bases with no gene match: 5. Germline-derived CDR1 and CDR2 are DFQATT and SNEGSKA (reference sequence). This CDR3 reads CSASRDRGTNEQFF. CDR3 DNA: TGCAGTGCTAGCCGGGACAGGGGAACCAATGAGCAGTTCTTC.

Only a few counts were recorded for this clonotype. This chain uses TRBV10-3 with TRBJ1-2; D call uncertain. The germline V gene has CDR1 ENHRY and CDR2 SYGVKD. This CDR3 has 13 amino acids. Deletions cut 4 bases from V and 2 bases from J, with 8 bases between. The CDR3 region is CAISVEENYGYTF. The CDR3 bases are TGTGCCATCAGTGTCGAGGAAAACTATGGCTACACCTTC.

Ten or more counts support this clonotype. The chain recombines TRBV11-2 with TRBJ2-5; no reliable D call. CDR3 length: 13 amino acids. In germline, CDR1 is SGHAT, CDR2 FQNNGV. Trimming shortened V by 5 bases and J by 0 bases, and 7 bases separated the two germline ends. The CDR3 DNA reads as TGTGCCAGCAGCCCAGCCCACCAAGAGACCCAGTACTTC. Translating it yields CASSPAHQETQYF.

This clonotype showed up many times. This sequence joins TRBV7-9 and TRBJ2-3; D call uncertain. This CDR3 spans 12 amino acids. Germline V lookup: CDR1 SEHNR, CDR2 FQNEAQ (reference sequence). V was cut by 2 bases and J by 6 bases, with 6 bases left in between. The CDR3 loop is CASSLNFDTQYF. Here the CDR3 DNA reads TGTGCCAGCAGCTTAAATTTTGATACGCAGTATTTT.

V and J are TRBV3-1 and TRBJ1-2; D uncertain. The ends were cut back, 0 bases at V and 7 bases at J, with 3 bases in the middle. CDR3 length: 11 amino acids. Germline V gene lookup returns CDR1 LGHDT and CDR2 YNNKEL (reference sequence). This CDR3 is CASSQDIGYTF. The CDR3 coding sequence is TGTGCCAGCAGCCAAGACATTGGCTACACCTTC.

The sample holds many counts of this clonotype. The chain recombines TRBV5-1 with TRBJ2-5; D uncertain. Germline loops: CDR1 SGHRS, CDR2 YFSETQ. The length of the CDR3 is 14 residues. The germline V and J ends were trimmed by 1 base and 4 bases, with 11 bases remaining between them. CDR3 residues: CASSLNRGRETQYF. The CDR3 DNA follows: TGCGCCAGCAGCTTGAACCGAGGCCGAGAGACCCAGTACTTC.

The V and J genes are TRBV11-3 and TRBJ1-2; a possible D gene is TRBD1 (5 bases). Germline V gene data show CDR1 as SGHNT and CDR2 as YENEEA. This CDR3 has 11 residues. Trimming removed 9 bases from V and 4 bases from J, with 9 bases in between. In nucleotides, the CDR3 is TGTGCCAGTAGCAGGGCCTATGGCTACACCTTC. Protein sequence: CASSRAYGYTF.